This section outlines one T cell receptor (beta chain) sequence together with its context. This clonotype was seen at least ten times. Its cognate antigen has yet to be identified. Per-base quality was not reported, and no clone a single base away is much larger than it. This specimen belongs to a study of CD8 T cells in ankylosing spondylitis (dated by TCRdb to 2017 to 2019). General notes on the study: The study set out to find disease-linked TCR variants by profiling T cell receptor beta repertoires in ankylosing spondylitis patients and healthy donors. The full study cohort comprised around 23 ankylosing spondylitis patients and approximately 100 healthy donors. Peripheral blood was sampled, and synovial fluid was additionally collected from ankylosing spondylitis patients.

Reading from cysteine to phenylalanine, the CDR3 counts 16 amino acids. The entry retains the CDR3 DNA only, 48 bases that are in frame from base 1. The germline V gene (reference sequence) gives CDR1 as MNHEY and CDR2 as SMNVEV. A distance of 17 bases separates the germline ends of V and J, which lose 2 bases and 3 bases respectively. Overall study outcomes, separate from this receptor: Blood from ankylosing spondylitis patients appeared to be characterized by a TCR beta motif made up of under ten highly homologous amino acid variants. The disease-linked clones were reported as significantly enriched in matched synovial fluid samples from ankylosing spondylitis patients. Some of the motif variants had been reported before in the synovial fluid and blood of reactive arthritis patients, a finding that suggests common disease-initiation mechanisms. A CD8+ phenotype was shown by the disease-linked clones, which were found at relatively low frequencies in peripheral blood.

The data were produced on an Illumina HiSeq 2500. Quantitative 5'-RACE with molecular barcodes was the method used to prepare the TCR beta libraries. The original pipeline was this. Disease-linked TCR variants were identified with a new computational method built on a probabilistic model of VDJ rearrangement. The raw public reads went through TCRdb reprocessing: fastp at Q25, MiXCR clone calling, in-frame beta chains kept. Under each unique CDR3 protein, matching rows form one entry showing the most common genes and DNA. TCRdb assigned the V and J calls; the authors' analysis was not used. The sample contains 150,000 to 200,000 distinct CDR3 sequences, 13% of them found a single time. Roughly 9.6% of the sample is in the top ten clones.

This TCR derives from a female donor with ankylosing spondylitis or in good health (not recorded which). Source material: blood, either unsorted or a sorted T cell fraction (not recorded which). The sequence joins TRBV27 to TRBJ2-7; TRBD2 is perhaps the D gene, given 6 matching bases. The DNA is TGTGCCAGCAGTTTAGGCCCCCGGGCGGGACTCTACGAGCAGTACTTC. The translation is CASSLGPRAGLYEQYF.